This T cell receptor beta chain was recorded in a study of T cell changes during pregnancy in multiple sclerosis. Measured with immunoSEQ multiplex PCR; TCRdb has only the in-frame clones, and not every one. The sample lists 70,000 or so clones, 91% occurring once. Germline V lookup: CDR1 SGHRS, CDR2 YFSETQ. The CDR3 contains 16 residues. Trimming cost V 1 base and J 2 bases, with 14 bases left between them. This TCR came from a female donor in good health, enrolled as a control in a pregnancy study. V is TRBV5-1 and J is TRBJ2-3; maybe TRBD1 (5 bases). Sequencing was performed on peripheral blood, taken in the third trimester of pregnancy. The CDR3 spells CASSLSWQGSTDTQYF. Here the CDR3 DNA reads TGCGCCAGCAGCTTGTCGTGGCAGGGTTCCACAGATACGCAGTATTTT. The variable domain in full, completed from reference TRBV5-1 and TRBJ2-3, reads KAGVTQTPRYLIKTRGQQVTLSCSPISGHRSVSWYQQTPGQGLQFLFEYFSETQRNKGNFPGRFSGRQFSNSRSEMNVSTLELGDSALYLCASSLSWQGSTDTQYFGPGTRLTVL.